The TCR beta chain under discussion was sequenced for a study of T cell responses to AZD1222 COVID-19 vaccine. TCRdb's table, derived via immunoSEQ multiplex PCR, lists solely in-frame clones and lacks some. Of about 150,000 clones in the sample, 92% are singletons; the top ten hold roughly 3.7%. Study results and caveats: Among vaccine-associated CD4 TCRs, coverage spanned spike, with dominance at 160-218 and 743-854. In a largely white British group with more females than males, clonal diversity was possibly underestimated. As reported, nearly half of all spike-specific TCRs target variant regions that are unmutated. Compared with day 0, the breadth and depth of the Spike-specific TCR repertoire rose significantly after two doses of AZD1222.

As for this clone: What it recognizes is unknown.

Sequencing was performed on peripheral blood, taken on day 0 of AZD1222 vaccination. The receptor was isolated from an adult in good health.

The CDR3 DNA sequence: TGTGCCAGCAGCAAATTCAGTACGGATTGCACAGATACGCAGTATTTT. Its translation is CASSKFSTDCTDTQYF. The chain is built from TRBV21-1 and TRBJ2-3. TRBV21-1 is marked as a pseudogene. The CDR3 is 16 amino acids.